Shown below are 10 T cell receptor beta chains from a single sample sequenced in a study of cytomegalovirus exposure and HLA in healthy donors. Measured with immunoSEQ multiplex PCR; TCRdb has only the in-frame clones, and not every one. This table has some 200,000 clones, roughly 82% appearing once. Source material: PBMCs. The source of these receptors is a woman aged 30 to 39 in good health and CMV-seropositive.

The CDR3 is CASSGSSGVNYGYTF. CDR3 coding DNA: TGCGCCAGCAGCGGTTCTTCGGGGGTTAACTATGGCTACACCTTC. V and J are TRBV5-1 and TRBJ1-2; D is possibly TRBD1 (5 bases). V lost 4 bases and J lost 1, with 14 bases in between. CDR1 is SGHRS and CDR2 is YFSETQ in the germline V gene. There are 15 residues in the CDR3. The whole variable domain, filled in from reference TRBV5-1 and TRBJ1-2, reads KAGVTQTPRYLIKTRGQQVTLSCSPISGHRSVSWYQQTPGQGLQFLFEYFSETQRNKGNFPGRFSGRQFSNSRSEMNVSTLELGDSALYLCASSGSSGVNYGYTFGSGTRLTVV.

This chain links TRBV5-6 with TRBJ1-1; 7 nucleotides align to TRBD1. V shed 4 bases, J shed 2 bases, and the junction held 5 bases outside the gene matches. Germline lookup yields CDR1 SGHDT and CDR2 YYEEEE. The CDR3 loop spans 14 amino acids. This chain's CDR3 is CASSLGTANTEAFF. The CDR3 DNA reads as TGTGCCAGCAGCCTAGGGACAGCCAACACTGAAGCTTTCTTT.

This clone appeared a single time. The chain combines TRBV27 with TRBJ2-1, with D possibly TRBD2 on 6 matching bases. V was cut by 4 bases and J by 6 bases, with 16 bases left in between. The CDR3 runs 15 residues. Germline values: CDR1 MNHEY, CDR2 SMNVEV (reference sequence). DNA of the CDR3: TGTGCCAGCAGTTGGACGCGGGAAGGGCGCAATGAGCAGTTCTTC. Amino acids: CASSWTREGRNEQFF.

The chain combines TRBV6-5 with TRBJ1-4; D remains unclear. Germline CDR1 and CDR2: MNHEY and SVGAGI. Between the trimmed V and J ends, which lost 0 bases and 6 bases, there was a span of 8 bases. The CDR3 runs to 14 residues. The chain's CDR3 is CASSYSGLHEKLFF. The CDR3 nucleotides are TGTGCCAGCAGTTACTCCGGGTTACATGAAAAACTGTTTTTT.

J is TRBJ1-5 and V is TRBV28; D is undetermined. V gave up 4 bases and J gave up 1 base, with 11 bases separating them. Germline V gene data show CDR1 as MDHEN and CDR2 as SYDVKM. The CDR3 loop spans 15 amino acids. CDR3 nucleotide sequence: TGTGCCAGCAGTTCTAGAGGCCCCAGCAATCAGCCCCAGCATTTT. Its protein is CASSSRGPSNQPQHF.

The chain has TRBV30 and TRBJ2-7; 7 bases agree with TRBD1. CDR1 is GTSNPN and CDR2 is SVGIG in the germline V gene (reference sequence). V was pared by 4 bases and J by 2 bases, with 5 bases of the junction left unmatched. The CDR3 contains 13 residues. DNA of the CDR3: TGTGCCTGGAAGATTCAGGGGGCCTACGAGCAGTACTTC. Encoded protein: CAWKIQGAYEQYF.

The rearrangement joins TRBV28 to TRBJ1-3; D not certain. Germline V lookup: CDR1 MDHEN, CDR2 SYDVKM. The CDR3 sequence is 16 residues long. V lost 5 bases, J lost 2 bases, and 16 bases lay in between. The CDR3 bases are TGTGCCAGCAGTAACAGCTCGCCGCTCACTGGAAACACCATATATTTT. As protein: CASSNSSPLTGNTIYF.

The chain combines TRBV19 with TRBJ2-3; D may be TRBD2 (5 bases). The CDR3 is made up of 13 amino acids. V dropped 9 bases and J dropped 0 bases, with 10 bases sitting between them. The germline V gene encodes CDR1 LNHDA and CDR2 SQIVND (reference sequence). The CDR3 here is CASIGGSTDTQYF. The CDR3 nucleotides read TGTGCCAGCATCGGCGGGAGCACAGATACGCAGTATTTT.

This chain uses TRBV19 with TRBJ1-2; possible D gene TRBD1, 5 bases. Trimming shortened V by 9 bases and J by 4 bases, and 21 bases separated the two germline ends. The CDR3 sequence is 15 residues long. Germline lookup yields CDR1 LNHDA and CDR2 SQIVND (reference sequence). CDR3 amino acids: CASRERGSVGYGYTF. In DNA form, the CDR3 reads TGTGCCAGCCGAGAACGGGGGAGCGTCGGCTATGGCTACACCTTC.

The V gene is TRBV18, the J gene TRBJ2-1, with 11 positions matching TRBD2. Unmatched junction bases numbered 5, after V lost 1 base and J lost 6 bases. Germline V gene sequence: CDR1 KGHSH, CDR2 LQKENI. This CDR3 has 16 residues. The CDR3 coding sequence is TGTGCCAGCTCACCACGGGCGCTAGCGGGAGGCAATGAGCAGTTCTTC. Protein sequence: CASSPRALAGGNEQFF.